The T cell receptor (beta chain) under discussion was sequenced for a study of CD8+CD57+ T cells in acquired aplastic anemia. The TCR beta profiling, which covered VDJ combination and CDR3 sequence, was carried out using genomic DNA as the template. Each CDR3 protein gets one entry after TCRdb re-called the reads with MiXCR. The data show 120,000 or so distinct CDR3 sequences, with roughly 40% seen just once and 2.6% held by the top ten. Trimming left V 0 bases short and J 6 bases short, with 10 bases between. This CDR3 region has 14 residues. CDR1 is SNHLY, CDR2 FYNNEI, per germline. Previously, flow cytometry had revealed CD8+CD57+ cell expansion in the patients chosen for sequencing. Patients were untreated when blood was sampled. This clonotype was detected many times.

The sequenced sample consisted of sorted CD4+, CD8+, or CD8+CD57+ T cells (not recorded which) from PBMCs. This receptor was obtained from a human donor with aplastic anemia. V is TRBV2 and J is TRBJ2-3; D uncertain. CDR3 sequence reads: CASSEAGYSDTQYF. CDR3 nucleotides: TGTGCCAGCAGTGAAGCTGGCTATTCCGATACGCAGTATTTT.